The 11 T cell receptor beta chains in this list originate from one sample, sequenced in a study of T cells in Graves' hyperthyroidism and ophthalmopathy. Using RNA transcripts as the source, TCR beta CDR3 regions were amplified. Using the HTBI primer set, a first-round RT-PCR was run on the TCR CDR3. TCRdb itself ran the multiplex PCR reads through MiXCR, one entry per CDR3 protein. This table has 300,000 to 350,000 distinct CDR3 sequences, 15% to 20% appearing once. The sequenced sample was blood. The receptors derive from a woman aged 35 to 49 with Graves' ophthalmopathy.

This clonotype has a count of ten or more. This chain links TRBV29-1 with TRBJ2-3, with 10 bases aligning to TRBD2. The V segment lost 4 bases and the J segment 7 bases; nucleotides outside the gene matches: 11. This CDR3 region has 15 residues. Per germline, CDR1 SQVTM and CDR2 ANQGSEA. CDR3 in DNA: TGCAGCGTTGTTTTCAGGACTAGCGGAAAATATACGCAGTATTTT. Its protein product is CSVVFRTSGKYTQYF.

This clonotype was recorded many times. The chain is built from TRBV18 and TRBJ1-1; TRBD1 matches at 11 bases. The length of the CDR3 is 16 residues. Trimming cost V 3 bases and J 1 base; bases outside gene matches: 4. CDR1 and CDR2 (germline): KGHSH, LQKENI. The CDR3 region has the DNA TGTGCCAGCTCACCCGGGACAGGGGGTCGGAACACTGAAGCTTTCTTT. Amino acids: CASSPGTGGRNTEAFF.

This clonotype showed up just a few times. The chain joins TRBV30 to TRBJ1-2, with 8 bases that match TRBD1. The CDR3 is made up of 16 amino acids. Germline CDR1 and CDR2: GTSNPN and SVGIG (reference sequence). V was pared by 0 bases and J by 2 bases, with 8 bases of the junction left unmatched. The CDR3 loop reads CAWSVLPGTGNYGYTF. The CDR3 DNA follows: TGTGCCTGGAGTGTTCTACCCGGGACAGGCAACTATGGCTACACCTTC.

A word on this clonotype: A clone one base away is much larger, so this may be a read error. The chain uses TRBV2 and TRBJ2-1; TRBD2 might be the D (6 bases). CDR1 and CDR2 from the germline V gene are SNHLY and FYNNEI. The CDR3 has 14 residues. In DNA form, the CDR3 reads TGTTCCAGCAGTGGGCCTGGGGGGAGTGGTGAGCAGTTCTTC. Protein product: CSSSGPGGSGEQFF.

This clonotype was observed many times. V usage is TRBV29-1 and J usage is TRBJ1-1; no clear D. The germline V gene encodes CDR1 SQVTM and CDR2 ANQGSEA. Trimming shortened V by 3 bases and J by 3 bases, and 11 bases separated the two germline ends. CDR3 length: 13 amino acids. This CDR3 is CSVDPTGHTEAFF. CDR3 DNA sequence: TGCAGCGTTGATCCTACTGGCCACACTGAAGCTTTCTTT.

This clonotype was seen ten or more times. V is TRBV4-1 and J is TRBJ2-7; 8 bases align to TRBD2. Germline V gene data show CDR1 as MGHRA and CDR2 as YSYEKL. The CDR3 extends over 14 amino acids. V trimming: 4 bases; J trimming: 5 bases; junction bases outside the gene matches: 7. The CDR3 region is CASSRSGSGNEQYF. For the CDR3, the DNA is TGCGCCAGCAGCCGCAGCGGGAGCGGGAACGAGCAGTACTTC.

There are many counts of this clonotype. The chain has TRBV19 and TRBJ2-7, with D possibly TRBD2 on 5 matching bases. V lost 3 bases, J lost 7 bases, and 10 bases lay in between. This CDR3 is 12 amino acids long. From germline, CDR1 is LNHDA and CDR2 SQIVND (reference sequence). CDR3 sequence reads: CASSIGEGEQYF. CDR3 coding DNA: TGTGCCAGTAGTATCGGGGAAGGGGAGCAGTACTTC.

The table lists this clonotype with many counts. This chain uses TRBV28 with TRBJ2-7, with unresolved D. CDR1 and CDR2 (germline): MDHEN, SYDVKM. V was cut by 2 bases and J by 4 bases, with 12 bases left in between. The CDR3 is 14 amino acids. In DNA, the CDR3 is TGTGCCAGCAGTTTAGCCAGAGTAAGTTACGAGCAGTACTTC. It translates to CASSLARVSYEQYF.

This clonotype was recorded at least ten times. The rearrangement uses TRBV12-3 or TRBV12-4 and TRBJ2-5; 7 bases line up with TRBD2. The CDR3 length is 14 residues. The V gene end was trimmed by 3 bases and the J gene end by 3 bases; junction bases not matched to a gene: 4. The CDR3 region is CASSFTAGEETQYF. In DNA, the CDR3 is TGTGCCAGCAGTTTCACCGCGGGAGAAGAGACCCAGTACTTC.

The CDR3 protein is CASSPRDTTLSYEQYF. CDR3 DNA sequence: TGCGCCAGCAGCCCCCGGGACACGACTCTCTCCTACGAGCAGTACTTC. The chain employs TRBV5-1 and TRBJ2-7, with TRBD1 as a possible D gene (6 bases). Germline CDR1 is SGHRS and CDR2 is YFSETQ. Trimming shortened V by 4 bases and J by 0 bases, and 17 bases separated the two germline ends. The CDR3 extends over 16 amino acids.

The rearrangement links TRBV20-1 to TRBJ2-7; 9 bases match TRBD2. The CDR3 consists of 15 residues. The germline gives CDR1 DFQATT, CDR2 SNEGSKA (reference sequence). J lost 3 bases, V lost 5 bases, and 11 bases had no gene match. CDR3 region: CSALRSGRPDYEQYF. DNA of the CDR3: TGCAGTGCTCTAAGGAGCGGGAGGCCCGACTACGAGCAGTACTTC.